The 17 T cell receptor beta chains reported below all come from one sample, sequenced in a study of Ad26.COV2.S vaccination and SARS-CoV-2 variants. TCRdb keeps only in-frame clones here, not all; method: immunoSEQ multiplex PCR. This sample carries fewer than 100,000 clones, approximately 86% of them seen once, and the ten largest clones take roughly 15%. This sample comprised peripheral blood, obtained after recovery from COVID-19. Every receptor here comes from a human donor who had recovered from COVID-19.

The CDR3 coding sequence is TGTGCCAGCAGCGTCACGGCTACAGGGGATTTAGATACGCAGTATTTT. Protein: CASSVTATGDLDTQYF. The gene calls are TRBV7-2 and TRBJ2-3, with 7 positions matching TRBD1. Looked up from germline, CDR1 is SGHTA and CDR2 is FQGNSA. The CDR3 is made up of 16 amino acids. J was trimmed by 5 bases and V by 5 bases; bases with no gene match: 13.

The rearrangement joins TRBV3-1 (or the pseudogene TRBV3-2) to TRBJ2-7, with no clear D. The V gene lost 5 bases and the J gene lost 3 bases, with 5 bases spanning the gap. Germline CDR1 reads LGHDT; CDR2 reads YNNKEL (reference sequence). The CDR3 extends over 11 amino acids. CDR3 bases: TGTGCCAGCAGCGGCGACTACGAGCAGTACTTC. Its protein is CASSGDYEQYF.

The genes are TRBV28 and TRBJ1-2; D is unclear. The CDR3 has 15 amino acids. Per germline, CDR1 MDHEN and CDR2 SYDVKM. V lost 1 base to trimming and J lost 2 bases, with 11 bases between them. The CDR3 DNA is TGTGCCAGCAGTTTATCTGACGGGGTGAACTATGGCTACACCTTC. Translating gives CASSLSDGVNYGYTF.

The chain carries TRBV19 and TRBJ2-6, with D possibly being TRBD1 (6 bases). V lost 9 bases and J 3 bases, leaving 18 bases between the germline ends. The CDR3 spans 16 residues. Germline values: CDR1 LNHDA, CDR2 SQIVND (reference sequence). CDR3 residues: CASQTGVRVGANVLTF. Written as DNA, the CDR3 is TGTGCCAGCCAGACAGGCGTGCGGGTTGGGGCCAACGTCCTGACTTTC.

The genes are TRBV4-3 and TRBJ1-5, with TRBD1 as a possible D gene (6 bases). V lost 4 bases, J lost 0 bases, and 16 bases lay in between. The CDR3 extends over 17 amino acids. Germline V gene sequence: CDR1 LGHNA, CDR2 YSLEER. CDR3 DNA sequence: TGCGCCAGCAGCCGACAGGCAGTAATTTATAGCAATCAGCCCCAGCATTTT. It translates to CASSRQAVIYSNQPQHF.

The chain is built from TRBV3-1 (or the pseudogene TRBV3-2) and TRBJ2-1, with 10 bases that match TRBD2. The germline V gene encodes CDR1 LGHDT and CDR2 YNNKEL (reference sequence). The trim removed 1 base at V and 9 bases at J, leaving 6 bases unmatched. The CDR3 is 15 amino acids. The DNA for the CDR3 is TGTGCCAGCAGCCAAGGGCCCAGCGGGAGGGGTGAGCAGTTCTTC. It is translated as CASSQGPSGRGEQFF.

The chain couples TRBV27 to TRBJ1-1; 10 bases are a match to TRBD1. Germline V CDR1 and CDR2: MNHEY, SMNVEV (reference sequence). After removal of 5 bases from V and 1 base from J, the junction contained 7 bases not matched to a gene. The CDR3 runs to 16 residues. In nucleotides, the CDR3 is TGTGCCAGCAGTCCGGTTGACAGGGGGCCGAACACTGAAGCTTTCTTT. Its protein is CASSPVDRGPNTEAFF.

The J gene is TRBJ2-3, the V gene TRBV29-1, with D unclear. Looked up from germline, CDR1 is SQVTM and CDR2 is ANQGSEA. This CDR3 spans 15 amino acids. Trimming shortened V by 8 bases and J by 1 base, and 19 bases separated the two germline ends. CDR3 bases: TGCAGCTTGAAGCCGCTACCGGCAGGCACAGATACGCAGTATTTT. Amino acid sequence: CSLKPLPAGTDTQYF.

The rearrangement links TRBV7-2 to TRBJ2-7; tentative D call: TRBD1 (6 bases). Germline V gene data show CDR1 as SGHTA and CDR2 as FQGNSA. Between the trimmed V and J ends, which lost 2 bases and 6 bases, there was a span of 23 bases. This CDR3 has 17 residues. CDR3 region: CASSLLSSSPLGGEQYF. CDR3 nucleotide sequence: TGTGCCAGCAGCTTACTGTCGTCTAGCCCCTTAGGGGGCGAGCAGTACTTC.

In DNA form, the CDR3 reads TGCGCCAGCAGCTTGCGAGAAGCCTACGAGCAGTACTTC. It translates to CASSLREAYEQYF. This chain connects TRBV5-1 to TRBJ2-7; no firm D call. The V and J ends lost 1 base and 2 bases respectively, with 7 bases between them. Germline assignment: CDR1 SGHRS and CDR2 YFSETQ. The CDR3 sequence is 13 residues long.

This rearrangement joins TRBV19 to TRBJ2-7; a weak D match, TRBD1 (6 bases). Looked up from germline, CDR1 is LNHDA and CDR2 is SQIVND (reference sequence). The CDR3 is 15 residues long. V lost 0 bases, J lost 4 bases, and 13 bases lay in between. The CDR3, as DNA: TGTGCCAGTAGTATAGAACAGACAGGAGGATACGAGCAGTACTTC. It codes for CASSIEQTGGYEQYF.

This clone has only one observation. This chain uses TRBV18 with TRBJ2-7, with a possible D match to TRBD1 (6 bases). The V end lost 3 bases, the J end lost 0 bases, and 12 bases lay between the germline ends. The CDR3 extends over 15 amino acids. CDR1 is KGHSH and CDR2 is LQKENI in the germline V gene. The CDR3 nucleotides are TGTGCCAGCTCACCCCCCGACAGGCCCTCCTACGAGCAGTACTTC. Residues: CASSPPDRPSYEQYF.

The CDR3 DNA reads as TGTGCCAGCAGCTTAAGGACCGGGACAGGTTACGAGCAGTACTTC. Translated: CASSLRTGTGYEQYF. V gene TRBV7-8 combines with J gene TRBJ2-7, with 8 bases identical to TRBD1. CDR1 is SGHVS, CDR2 FQNEAQ, per germline. Germline trimming cut 2 bases from V and 4 bases from J; bases unmatched to any gene: 7. This CDR3 is built from 15 residues.

The V gene is TRBV4-3, the J gene TRBJ2-3; TRBD2 aligns across 7 bases. This CDR3 has 17 residues. Germline values: CDR1 LGHNA, CDR2 YSLEER. The ends lost 2 bases at V and 5 bases at J; junction bases unmatched: 13. The CDR3 protein is CASSQRLDGGGRDTQYF. In nucleotides, the CDR3 is TGCGCCAGCAGCCAAAGACTGGATGGCGGCGGGAGAGATACGCAGTATTTT.

V usage is TRBV6-6 and J usage is TRBJ2-1, with D unresolved. The V end was cut by 0 bases, the J end by 3 bases, with 6 bases between. Germline CDR1 MNHNY, CDR2 SVGAGI (reference sequence). CDR3 length: 14 amino acids. The CDR3 DNA sequence: TGTGCCAGCAGTTACTCGCCCGTCTACAATGAGCAGTTCTTC. This gives the protein CASSYSPVYNEQFF.

V usage is TRBV14 and J usage is TRBJ2-5; no clear D gene. Germline V CDR1 and CDR2: SGHDN, FVKESK. CDR3 size: 16 residues. The V end was cut by 0 bases, the J end by 2 bases, with 13 bases between. The CDR3 nucleotides read TGTGCCAGCAGCCAAGATCTAATCAGGATTCAAGAGACCCAGTACTTC. Translated, it gives CASSQDLIRIQETQYF.

For the CDR3, the DNA is TGTGCCAGCAGCGTAGCAAGTTCTAGCGTTTACAATGAGCAGTTCTTC. Protein sequence: CASSVASSSVYNEQFF. The V gene is TRBV9, the J gene TRBJ2-1; a weak D match, TRBD2 (6 bases). V shed 0 bases and J shed 4 bases, with 14 bases lying between them. The CDR3 contains 16 residues. The germline gives CDR1 SGDLS, CDR2 YYNGEE.